The clone carrying this T cell receptor beta chain has a count of ten or more. The antigen remains unidentified. At one end the junction does not follow the germline gene, possibly because of a read error. Germline values: CDR1 SQVTM, CDR2 ANQGSEA. The CDR3 runs to 13 residues. The data were obtained in a study of Graves' ophthalmopathy and Graves' hyperthyroidism. About the study: Researchers obtained peripheral blood at initial diagnosis, before any treatment had begun.

The TCR beta CDR3 regions underwent amplification from RNA transcripts. HTBI-primed RT-PCR formed the first round, and a multiplex PCR formed the second. TCRdb independently ran MiXCR on the multiplex PCR reads; one entry per CDR3 protein. The table records some 390,000 distinct CDR3 sequences, around 19% of them present only once. Study results and caveats: Detection in blood was also observed for most expanded thyroid clonotypes above 0.001 frequency.

V and J are TRBV29-1 and TRBJ2-7, with 7 bases matching TRBD1. Sequencing was done on a sample of peripheral blood. This receptor was identified in a woman aged 18-35 years with Graves' ophthalmopathy. The CDR3 protein is CSISRQGPYERYF. The CDR3 region has the DNA TGCAGCATTTCCAGACAGGGACCCTACGAGCGGTACTTC.